What follows describes a single T cell receptor (beta chain). Its antigen is unknown. These data originate in a study of T cell responses to AZD1222 COVID-19 vaccine. Sequencing was performed with immunoSEQ multiplex PCR; in TCRdb, only in-frame clones are kept and a portion is missing. Of about 150,000 clones listed, over 80% are singletons. Germline V gene sequence: CDR1 SGHAT, CDR2 FQNNGV. V was clipped by 5 bases and J by 5 bases; unmatched bases: 8. The CDR3 runs 14 residues. Study-wide results and limits: Spike-specific TCR breadth rose after two AZD1222 doses, and depth rose as well. The repertoires were collected only after the peak T cell response. Among the donors, most were white British and more were female, and clonal diversity was possibly underestimated.

The J gene is TRBJ2-5, the V gene TRBV11-2; the match to TRBD2 covers 7 bases. The sequence was collected from an adult who received the AZD1222 COVID-19 vaccine. The specimen was peripheral blood, collected 28 days after the second AZD1222 dose. The CDR3 reads CASSPAGGTETQYF. DNA of the CDR3: TGTGCCAGCAGCCCCGCCGGGGGGACGGAGACCCAGTACTTC.